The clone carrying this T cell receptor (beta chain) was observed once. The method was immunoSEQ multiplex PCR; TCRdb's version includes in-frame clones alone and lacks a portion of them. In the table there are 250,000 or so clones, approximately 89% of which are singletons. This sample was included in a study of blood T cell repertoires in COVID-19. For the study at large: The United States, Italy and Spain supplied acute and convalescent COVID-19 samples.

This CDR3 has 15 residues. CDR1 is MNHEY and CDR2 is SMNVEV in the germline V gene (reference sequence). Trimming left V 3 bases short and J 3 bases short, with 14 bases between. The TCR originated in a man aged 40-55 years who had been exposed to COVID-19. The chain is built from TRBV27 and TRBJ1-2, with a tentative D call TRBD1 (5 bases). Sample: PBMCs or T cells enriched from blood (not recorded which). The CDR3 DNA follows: TGTGCCAGCAGTTTCTGGGGGGGGATCGACTATGGCTACACCTTC. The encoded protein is CASSFWGGIDYGYTF.